These 8 T cell receptor beta chains were sequenced from one sample in a study of OX40 agonist ivuxolimab in advanced cancers. The table came from immunoSEQ multiplex PCR; TCRdb's copy has only in-frame clones and leaves some out. The sample carries about 30,000 clones, 65% to 80% recorded once. The material was CD4+ or CD8+ T cells sorted from blood, obtained in a trial of the OX40 agonist ivuxolimab. These receptors were obtained from an adult with an advanced solid tumor such as melanoma, head and neck, liver or kidney cancer.

This clone was seen a handful of times. The chain recombines TRBV5-1 with TRBJ2-1; 8 positions agree with TRBD1. Germline V gene data show CDR1 as SGHRS and CDR2 as YFSETQ. The V gene end was trimmed by 4 bases and the J gene end by 9 bases; junction bases not matched to a gene: 9. The CDR3 is 14 residues long. The CDR3 DNA follows: TGCGCCAGCAGCATATACGGGACAGGTCTTGAGCAGTTCTTC. Encoded protein: CASSIYGTGLEQFF. Using reference TRBV5-1 and TRBJ2-1 for the parts outside the CDR3, the full variable domain is KAGVTQTPRYLIKTRGQQVTLSCSPISGHRSVSWYQQTPGQGLQFLFEYFSETQRNKGNFPGRFSGRQFSNSRSEMNVSTLELGDSALYLCASSIYGTGLEQFFGPGTRLTVL.

This chain links TRBV4-2 with TRBJ2-1, with D unresolved. Germline loops: CDR1 LGHNA, CDR2 YNFKEQ. This CDR3 region has 15 residues. V was shortened by 1 base and J by 2 bases, with 9 bases between the two germline ends. This CDR3 reads CASSQGVGPYNEQFF. CDR3 DNA: TGTGCCAGCAGCCAAGGGGTAGGGCCCTACAATGAGCAGTTCTTC.

The genes are TRBV30 and TRBJ2-7; D possibly corresponds to TRBD1 (5 bases). Germline V CDR1 and CDR2: GTSNPN, SVGIG (reference sequence). This CDR3 is built from 14 residues. V was cut by 3 bases and J by 6 bases, with 18 bases left in between. This CDR3 is CAWRRQGSLGEQYF. The CDR3, as DNA: TGTGCCTGGAGGAGGCAGGGAAGTCTGGGCGAGCAGTACTTC.

J is TRBJ1-4 and V is TRBV19; D is unresolved. CDR3 length equals 14 residues. V lost 7 bases and J lost 5, with 14 bases in between. From germline, CDR1 is LNHDA and CDR2 SQIVND (reference sequence). CDR3 DNA: TGTGCCAGTAAGGTGCCAGGTGAAAATGAAAAACTGTTTTTT. Its translation: CASKVPGENEKLFF.

This clone occurred once. This sequence joins TRBV7-2 and TRBJ2-2; D possibly corresponds to TRBD2 (6 bases). CDR1 is SGHTA and CDR2 is FQGNSA in the germline V gene. CDR3 length: 14 residues. Trimming shortened V by 8 bases and J by 1 base, and 11 bases separated the two germline ends. CDR3 nucleotides: TGTGCCAGCGGGGGGTACGTGAACACCGGGGAGCTGTTTTTT. The encoded protein is CASGGYVNTGELFF. Full variable domain (missing parts from reference TRBV7-2 and TRBJ2-2): GAGVSQSPSNKVTEKGKDVELRCDPISGHTALYWYRQSLGQGLEFLIYFQGNSAPDKSGLPSDRFSAERTGGSVSTLTIQRTQQEDSAVYLCASGGYVNTGELFFGEGSRLTVL.

The chain combines TRBV30 with TRBJ2-5; D might be TRBD1 (5 bases). The CDR3 covers 12 residues. Germline CDR1 and CDR2: GTSNPN and SVGIG (reference sequence). V lost 3 bases and J lost 2, with 7 bases in between. The CDR3 DNA follows: TGTGCCTGGAGAGGGGCACAAGAGACCCAGTACTTC. Amino acids: CAWRGAQETQYF.

This clone came up once. The genes are TRBV7-2 and TRBJ1-1; 11 bases are shared with TRBD1. The CDR3 is made up of 15 amino acids. CDR1 and CDR2 (germline): SGHTA, FQGNSA. V was pared by 1 base and J by 4 bases, with 2 bases of the junction left unmatched. CDR3 nucleotides: TGTGCCAGCAGCTTAGTGGGACAGGGGGGCACTGAAGCTTTCTTT. Translating gives CASSLVGQGGTEAFF.

CDR3: CASSPRSGHREKLFF. CDR3 nucleotide sequence: TGTGCCAGCAGCCCCCGATCGGGACACCGTGAAAAACTGTTTTTT. V is TRBV7-9 and J is TRBJ1-4; tentative D call: TRBD1 (6 bases). Germline CDR1 SEHNR, CDR2 FQNEAQ (reference sequence). The CDR3 has 15 residues. V gave up 5 bases and J gave up 7 bases, with 17 bases separating them.